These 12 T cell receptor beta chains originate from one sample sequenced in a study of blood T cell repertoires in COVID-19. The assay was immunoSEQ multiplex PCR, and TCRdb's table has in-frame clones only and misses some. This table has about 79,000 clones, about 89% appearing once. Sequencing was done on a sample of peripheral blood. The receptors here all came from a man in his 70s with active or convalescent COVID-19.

CDR3 region: CASSLVVGGSGYEQYF. For the CDR3, the DNA is TGCGCCAGCAGCTTGGTCGTAGGGGGATCGGGCTACGAGCAGTACTTC. The J gene is TRBJ2-7, the V gene TRBV5-1, with D possibly being TRBD1 (6 bases). Germline V gene sequence: CDR1 SGHRS, CDR2 YFSETQ. The CDR3 has 16 amino acids. The ends were cut back, 0 bases at V and 3 bases at J, with 16 bases in the middle.

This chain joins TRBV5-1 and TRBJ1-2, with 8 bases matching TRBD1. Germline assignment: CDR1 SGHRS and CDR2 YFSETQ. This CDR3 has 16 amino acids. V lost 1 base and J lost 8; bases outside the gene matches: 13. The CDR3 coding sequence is TGCGCCAGCAGCTTGTACCGACCGGGACAGGAGGGCGGCTACACCTTC. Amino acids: CASSLYRPGQEGGYTF.

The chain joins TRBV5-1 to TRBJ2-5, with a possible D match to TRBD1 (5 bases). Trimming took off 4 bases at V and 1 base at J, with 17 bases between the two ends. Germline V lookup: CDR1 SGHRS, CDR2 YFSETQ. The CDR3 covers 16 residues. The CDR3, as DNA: TGCGCCAGCAGCCCAAGACCCAGGGCTATCCAAGAGACCCAGTACTTC. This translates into CASSPRPRAIQETQYF.

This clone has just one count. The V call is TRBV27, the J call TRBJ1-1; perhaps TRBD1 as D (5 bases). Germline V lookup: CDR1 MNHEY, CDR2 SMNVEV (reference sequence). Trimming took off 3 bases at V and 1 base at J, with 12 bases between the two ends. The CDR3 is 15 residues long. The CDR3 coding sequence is TGTGCCAGCAGTTTCTCAGGCAGGGCGAACACTGAAGCTTTCTTT. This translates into CASSFSGRANTEAFF.

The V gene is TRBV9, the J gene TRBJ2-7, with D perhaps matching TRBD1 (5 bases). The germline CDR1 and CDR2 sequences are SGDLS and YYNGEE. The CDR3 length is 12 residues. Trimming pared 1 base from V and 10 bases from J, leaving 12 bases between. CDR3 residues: CASSVNQGIQYF. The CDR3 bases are TGTGCCAGCAGCGTAAATCAGGGCATACAGTACTTC.

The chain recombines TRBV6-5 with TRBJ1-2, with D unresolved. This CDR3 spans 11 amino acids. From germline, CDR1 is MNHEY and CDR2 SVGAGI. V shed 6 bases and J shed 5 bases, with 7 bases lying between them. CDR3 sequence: CASRLEYGYTF. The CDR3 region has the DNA TGTGCCAGCAGATTGGAGTATGGCTACACCTTC.

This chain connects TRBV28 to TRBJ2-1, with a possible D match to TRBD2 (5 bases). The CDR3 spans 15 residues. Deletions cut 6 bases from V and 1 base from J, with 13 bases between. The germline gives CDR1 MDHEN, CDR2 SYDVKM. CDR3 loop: CASSYIRRSYNEQFF. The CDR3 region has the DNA TGTGCCAGCAGCTACATACGGAGGTCCTACAATGAGCAGTTCTTC. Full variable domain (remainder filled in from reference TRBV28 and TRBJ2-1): DVKVTQSSRYLVKRTGEKVFLECVQDMDHENMFWYRQDPGLGLRLIYFSYDVKMKEKGDIPEGYSVSREKKERFSLILESASTNQTSMYLCASSYIRRSYNEQFFGPGTRLTVL.

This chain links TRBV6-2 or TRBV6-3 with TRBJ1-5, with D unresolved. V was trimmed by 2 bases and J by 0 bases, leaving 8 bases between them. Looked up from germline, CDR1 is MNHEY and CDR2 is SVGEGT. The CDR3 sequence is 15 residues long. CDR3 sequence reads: CASSYGRYSNQPQHF. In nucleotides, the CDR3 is TGTGCCAGCAGTTACGGCAGGTATAGCAATCAGCCCCAGCATTTT.

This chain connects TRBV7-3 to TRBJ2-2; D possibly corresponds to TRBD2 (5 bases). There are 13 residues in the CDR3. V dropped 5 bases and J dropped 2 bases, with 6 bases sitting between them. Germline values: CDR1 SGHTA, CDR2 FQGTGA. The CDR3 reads CASSRTNTGELFF. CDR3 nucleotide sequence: TGTGCCAGCAGCAGGACTAACACCGGGGAGCTGTTTTTT.

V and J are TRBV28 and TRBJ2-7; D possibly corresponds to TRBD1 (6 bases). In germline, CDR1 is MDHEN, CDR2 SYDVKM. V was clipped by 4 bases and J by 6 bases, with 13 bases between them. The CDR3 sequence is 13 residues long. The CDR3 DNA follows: TGTGCCAGCAGTTCAGGGGAGTTAGCCGAGCAGTACTTC. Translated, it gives CASSSGELAEQYF. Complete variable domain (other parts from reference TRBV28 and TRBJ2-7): DVKVTQSSRYLVKRTGEKVFLECVQDMDHENMFWYRQDPGLGLRLIYFSYDVKMKEKGDIPEGYSVSREKKERFSLILESASTNQTSMYLCASSSGELAEQYFGPGTRLTVT.

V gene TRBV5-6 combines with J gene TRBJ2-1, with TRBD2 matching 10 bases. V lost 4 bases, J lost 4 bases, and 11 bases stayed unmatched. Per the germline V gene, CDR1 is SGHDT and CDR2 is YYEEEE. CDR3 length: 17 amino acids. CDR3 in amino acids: CASSQKAGGMTYNEQFF. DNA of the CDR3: TGTGCCAGCAGCCAAAAAGCGGGAGGGATGACGTACAATGAGCAGTTCTTC. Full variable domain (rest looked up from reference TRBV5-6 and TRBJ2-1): DAGVTQSPTHLIKTRGQQVTLRCSPKSGHDTVSWYQQALGQGPQFIFQYYEEEERQRGNFPDRFSGHQFPNYSSELNVNALLLGDSALYLCASSQKAGGMTYNEQFFGPGTRLTVL.

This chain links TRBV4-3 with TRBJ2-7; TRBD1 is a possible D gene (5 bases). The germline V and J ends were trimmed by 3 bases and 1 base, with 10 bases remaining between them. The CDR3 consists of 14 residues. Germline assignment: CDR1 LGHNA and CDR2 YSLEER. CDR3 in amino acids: CASSHVQESYEQYF. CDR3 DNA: TGCGCCAGCAGCCATGTACAGGAGTCCTACGAGCAGTACTTC.